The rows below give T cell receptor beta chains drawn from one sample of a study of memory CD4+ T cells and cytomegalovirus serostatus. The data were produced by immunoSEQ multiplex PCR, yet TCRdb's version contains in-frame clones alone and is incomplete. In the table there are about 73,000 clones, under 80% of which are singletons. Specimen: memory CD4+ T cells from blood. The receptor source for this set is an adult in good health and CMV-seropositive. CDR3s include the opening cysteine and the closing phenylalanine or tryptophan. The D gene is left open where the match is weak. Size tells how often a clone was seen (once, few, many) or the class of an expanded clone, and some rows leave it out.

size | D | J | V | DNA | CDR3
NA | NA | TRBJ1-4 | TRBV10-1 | TGCGCCAGCAGTGGAGGGGTTAATGAAAAACTGTTTTTT | CASSGGVNEKLFF
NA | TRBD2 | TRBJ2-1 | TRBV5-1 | TGCGCCAGCAGCTCTCTCAGCCTTTGGCGGGGGAAGAGCAATGAGCAGTTCTTC | CASSSLSLWRGKSNEQFF
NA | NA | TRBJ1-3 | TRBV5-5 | TGTGCCAGCAGCTTCCGACAGACAGGCTCTGGAAACACCATATATTTT | CASSFRQTGSGNTIYF
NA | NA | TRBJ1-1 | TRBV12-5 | TGTGCTAGTGGTTTTGAGGGGACGCGGACTGAAGCTTTCTTT | CASGFEGTRTEAFF
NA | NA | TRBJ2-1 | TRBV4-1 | TGCGCCAGCAGCCAAGACGGGGCCAGTGGAGAAGCATTCTTC | CASSQDGASGEAFF
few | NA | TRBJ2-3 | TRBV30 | TGTGCCTGGAGTGTCCAGGATACGCAGTATTTT | CAWSVQDTQYF
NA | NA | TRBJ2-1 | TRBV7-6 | TGTGCCAGCAGTTTCAACAATGAGCAGTTCTTC | CASSFNNEQFF
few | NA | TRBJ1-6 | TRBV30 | TGTGCCTGGAGTGTAGTCTCCAGGGGCTCGACACCCCTCCACTTT | CAWSVVSRGSTPLHF
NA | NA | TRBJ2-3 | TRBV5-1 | TGCGCCAGCAGCTTGGAGGAGGGGACAGATACGCAGTATTTT | CASSLEEGTDTQYF
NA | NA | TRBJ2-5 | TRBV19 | TGTGCCAGTAGTATAGGAGACATAGCCGGGGAGACCCAGTACTTC | CASSIGDIAGETQYF
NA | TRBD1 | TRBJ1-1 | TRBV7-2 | TGTGCCAGCAGCCACCAGGGGGCTAAGGGCACTGAAGCTTTCTTT | CASSHQGAKGTEAFF
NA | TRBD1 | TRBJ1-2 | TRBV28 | TGTGCCAGCAGCAAACAGGGGGCAGGGGACTATGGCTACACCTTC | CASSKQGAGDYGYTF
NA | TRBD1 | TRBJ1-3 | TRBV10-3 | TGTGCCATCAATACAAACAGGGGAGAAGGAAACACCATATATTTT | CAINTNRGEGNTIYF
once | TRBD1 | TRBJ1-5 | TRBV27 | TGTGCCAGCAGTTTCTCGACAGGGGTGCAGCCCCAGCATTTT | CASSFSTGVQPQHF
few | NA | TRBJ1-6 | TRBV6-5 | TGTGCCAGCAGTTACGCGACGTGGGTTTCCAATTCACCCCTCCACTTT | CASSYATWVSNSPLHF
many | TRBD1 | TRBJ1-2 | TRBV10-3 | TGTGCCACCTTTGGGACAGGGTTAGCGGACTATGGCTACACCTTC | CATFGTGLADYGYTF
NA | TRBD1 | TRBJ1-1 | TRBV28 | TGTGCCAGCAGTCCCCTGACAGGGCAGCAGAACACTGAAGCTTTCTTT | CASSPLTGQQNTEAFF
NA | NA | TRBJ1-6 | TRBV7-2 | TGTGCCAGCAGCCTCGGAGGGAATAATTCACCCCTCCACTTT | CASSLGGNNSPLHF
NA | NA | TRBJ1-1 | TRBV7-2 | TGTGCCAGCAGCCCCCGGGACATCGAAGCTTTCTTT | CASSPRDIEAFF
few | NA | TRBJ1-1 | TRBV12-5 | TGTGCTAGTGGTTCCTCCTCAGATATGAACACTGAAGCTTTCTTT | CASGSSSDMNTEAFF
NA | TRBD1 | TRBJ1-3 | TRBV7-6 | TGTGCCAGCAGCTTAGCTCAGGGGGTTGGAAACACCATATATTTT | CASSLAQGVGNTIYF
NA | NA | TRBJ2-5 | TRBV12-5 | TGTGCTAGTGGTTTAGAGGGGGACTCAACCCAGTACTTC | CASGLEGDSTQYF
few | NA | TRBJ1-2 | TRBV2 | TGTGCCGGGTCCAGGATGACGGTTGACTACACCTTC | CAGSRMTVDYTF
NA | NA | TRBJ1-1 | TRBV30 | TGTGCCTGGAGTAAGGGGTTATGGGCTGAAGCTTTCTTT | CAWSKGLWAEAFF
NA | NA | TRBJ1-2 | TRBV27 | TGTGCCAGCAGTTTGGAAGGACACCCCGACTATGGCTACACCTTC | CASSLEGHPDYGYTF
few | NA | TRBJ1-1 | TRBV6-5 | TGTGCCAGCAGTTACTCCTCCTCGGGCGGGGACACTGAAGCTTTCTTT | CASSYSSSGGDTEAFF
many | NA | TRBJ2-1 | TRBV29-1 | TGCAGCGTTCCGGAGGCCCTTCGCGATGAGCAGTTCTTC | CSVPEALRDEQFF
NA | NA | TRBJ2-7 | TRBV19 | TGTGCCAGTACTGAGACCAGAGGGTCCTACGAGCAGTACTTC | CASTETRGSYEQYF
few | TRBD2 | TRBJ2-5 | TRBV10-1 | TGCGCCAGCAGTGCGGGACTAGCGGGACAAGAGACCCAGTACTTC | CASSAGLAGQETQYF
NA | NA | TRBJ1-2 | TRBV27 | TGTGCCAGCAGTTTGGGGGCTAACTATGGCTACACCTTC | CASSLGANYGYTF
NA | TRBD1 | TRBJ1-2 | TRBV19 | TGTGCCAGTAGTAGAGAGCGGACAGGGGGAAATGGCTACACCTTC | CASSRERTGGNGYTF
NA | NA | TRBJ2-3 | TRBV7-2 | TGTGCCAGCAGCTTCCCAGTGGGGGTCACAGATACGCAGTATTTT | CASSFPVGVTDTQYF
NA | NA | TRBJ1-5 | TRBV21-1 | TGTGCCAGCAGCGTCCTCGGGGGTGGCAATCAGCCCCAGCATTTT | CASSVLGGGNQPQHF
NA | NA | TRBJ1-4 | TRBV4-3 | TGCGCCAGCAGCCTCTCCGGGACACCTAATGAAAAACTGTTTTTT | CASSLSGTPNEKLFF
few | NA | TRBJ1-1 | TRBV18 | TGTGCCAGCTCCGGGGCTCCGGGGACTGAAGCTTTCTTT | CASSGAPGTEAFF
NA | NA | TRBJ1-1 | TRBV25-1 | TGTGCCAGCAGTAAGGGGAGGAACACTGAAGCTTTCTTT | CASSKGRNTEAFF
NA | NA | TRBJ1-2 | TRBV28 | TGCGCAGCAGCGTGGAAGAACTATGGCTACACCTTC | CAAAWKNYGYTF
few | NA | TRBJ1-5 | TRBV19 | TGTGCCACCTTCTCGGGCGGGAATCAGCCCCAGCATTTT | CATFSGGNQPQHF
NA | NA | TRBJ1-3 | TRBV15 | TGTGCCACCAGCACTCAGGCGGGAGGATACTCTGGAAACACCATATATTTT | CATSTQAGGYSGNTIYF
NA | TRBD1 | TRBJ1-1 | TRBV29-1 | TGCAGCGCAACGACAGGGGTGAGGACTGAAGCTTTCTTT | CSATTGVRTEAFF
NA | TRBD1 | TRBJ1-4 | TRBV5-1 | TGCGCCAGCAGCTTGCTGGGACAGGAAGGAGAAAAACTGTTTTTT | CASSLLGQEGEKLFF
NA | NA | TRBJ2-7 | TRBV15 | TGTGCCACCAGCAGAGATTGGGCAGGGGACTACGAGCAGTACTTC | CATSRDWAGDYEQYF
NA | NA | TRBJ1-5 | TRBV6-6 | TGTGCCAGCAGTTTTCCGGGAGGCGATCAGCCCCAGCATTTT | CASSFPGGDQPQHF
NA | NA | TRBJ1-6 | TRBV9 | TGTGCCAGCAGCGCCAGGGATGTAGCCTCACCCCTCCACTTT | CASSARDVASPLHF
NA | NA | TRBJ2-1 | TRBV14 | TGTGCCAGCAGCCGGGTGTGGCAGGGCAGGGATGAGCAGTTCTTC | CASSRVWQGRDEQFF
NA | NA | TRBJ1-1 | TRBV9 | TGTGCCAGCAGCCCAAGAAGGCAGGTCACTGAAGCTTTCTTT | CASSPRRQVTEAFF
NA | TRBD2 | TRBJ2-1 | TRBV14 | TGTGCCAGCAGCCAAGCTCAGGGACTAGCGGGATATGGTGAGCAGTTCTTC | CASSQAQGLAGYGEQFF
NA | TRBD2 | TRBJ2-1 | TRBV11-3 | TGTGCCAGCAGCTTAACGGCTAGCGGGGGCAATGAGCAGTTCTTC | CASSLTASGGNEQFF
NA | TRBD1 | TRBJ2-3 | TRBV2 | TGTGCCAGCAGCCAAAGGGGACAGGGCACAGATACGCAGTATTTT | CASSQRGQGTDTQYF
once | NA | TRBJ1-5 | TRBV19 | TGTGCCAGTAGTAATACGGCAGATCAGCCCCAGCATTTT | CASSNTADQPQHF
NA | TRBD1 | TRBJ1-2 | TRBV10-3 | TGTGCCATCAGTGGGACAGGAAGTGGCTACACCTTC | CAISGTGSGYTF
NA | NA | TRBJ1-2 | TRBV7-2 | TGTGCCAGCAGCTATCAGGGGACACCTTATGGCTACACCTTC | CASSYQGTPYGYTF
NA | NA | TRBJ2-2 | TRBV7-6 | TGTGCCAGCAGCCCCTTAACAGGCTCGAACACCGGGGAGCTGTTTTTT | CASSPLTGSNTGELFF
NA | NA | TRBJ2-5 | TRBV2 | TGTGCCAGCTCCGGGACCCCCGAGTGGGAGACCCAGTACTTC | CASSGTPEWETQYF
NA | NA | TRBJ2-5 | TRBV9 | TGTGCCAGCAGCGCACCCCAGACGGGGTTCGGTGAGACCCAGTACTTC | CASSAPQTGFGETQYF